The T cell receptor (beta chain) under discussion was sequenced for a study of regulatory T cells in long-lasting Graves disease (dated by TCRdb to 2020 to 2022). For the wider study: Antithyroid drugs had been taken for less than 3 months by newly diagnosed Graves' disease patients. Persistent Graves' disease patients were compared with newly diagnosed Graves' disease patients by peripheral blood TCR sequencing and RNA sequencing. The study was registered as a clinical trial and conducted in China. A total of some 35 samples underwent TCR sequencing: about 13 from persistent and around 20 from newly diagnosed Graves' disease patients.

This clonotype was counted only a few times. The antigen this receptor binds is unknown. Base qualities are not provided; no much larger clone lies one nucleotide away. The paper as a whole reports these results and caveats: As a limitation, the authors acknowledged that the small sample size may reduce accuracy. Only the TCR beta chain was sequenced and analyzed. TRBV28, TRBJ1-2 and TRBJ2-5 were preferentially used in persistent disease, while TRBV20-1 and TRBJ2-1 were favored in newly diagnosed disease. A larger number of public clonotypes was shared among persistent patients (approximately 2,500) than among newly diagnosed patients (roughly 930). Compared with newly diagnosed patients, persistent Graves' disease patients had lower TCR Shannon entropy and fewer highly expanded clones, which suggests clonal expansion. Because the primary lesion, thyroid tissue, could not be accessed, the study looked at peripheral blood alone.

Taken from the germline V gene, the CDR1 and CDR2 loops are SNHLY and FYNNEI. V is pared back by 6 bases and J by 4 bases, with 12 bases lying between the germline termini. Spanning cysteine to phenylalanine, the CDR3 consists of 14 amino acids. Of the read, only the CDR3 DNA is kept; its 42 bases are in frame from base 1. In light of the paper, this sample's time point label describes: newly diagnosed GD, antithyroid drugs for less than 3 months. For both TCR sequencing and RNA sequencing, RNA was extracted from PBMCs using TRIzol. The diagnosis of Graves' disease followed American Thyroid Association guidelines. Patients were recruited from an endocrinology department in Xi'an, China. Each patient gave roughly 8.4 milliliters of peripheral blood, collected in an EDTA anticoagulant tube. Ficoll Paque Plus density gradient separation was used to isolate PBMCs, and no additional T cell sorting was done. An Agilent 2100 Bioanalyzer and agarose gel were used to check RNA quality, while a NanoDrop 2000 measured RNA concentration.

Library creation used multiplex PCR. Sequencing was performed on an Illumina HiSeq 4000. To build TCR beta libraries, CDR3 regions were amplified by Arm-PCR using iRepertoire HTBI primers. Before sequencing, the PCR products went through gel purification. The source study handled its data this way. Gene usage analysis of CDR3 amino acid clonotypes used the 60 to 75 TRBV and around 14 TRBJ segments found across samples. COPE and FqMerger were used to merge filtered high-quality paired reads into contigs. BLAST was used to align contigs to IMGT TRBV, TRBD and TRBJ reference genes, and CDR3 was defined according to IMGT. Any clonotype with a frequency above 0.1% was classified as a highly expanded clone. Repertoire diversity was measured by Shannon entropy, and V-J evenness by the Gini coefficient. Clonotypes shared by more than one individual were considered public. TCRdb handled the public reads itself, with Q25 trimming in fastp and clone calling in MiXCR, and kept productive beta chains. Each CDR3 protein appears once, grouped with its most common genes and DNA. These V and J calls originate from TCRdb's pipeline instead of the authors' own analysis. A total of 350,000 to 550,000 distinct CDR3 sequences appear in this sample, about 15% of them only once. The top ten constitute 15% to 20% of the sample.

These data also featured in a second study, about T cells in Graves' hyperthyroidism and ophthalmopathy. The second investigation adds: Stable Graves' hyperthyroidism was defined as no progression to ophthalmopathy during 18 months of follow-up. Hyperthyroidism patients were aged 18 to 65 years and newly diagnosed, with disease duration of less than 2 months. Exclusion was applied to patients with uncontrolled infections, other autoimmune diseases, pregnancy or lactation. Diagnoses were established on the basis of clinical symptoms, serum thyroxine and TRAb, thyroid ultrasound, and orbital computed tomography. The TCR CDR3 was subjected to a first round of RT-PCR using the HTBI primer set and the Qiagen OneStep RT-PCR kit. Most expanded thyroid clonotypes (frequency above 0.001) were also detected in blood, a finding suggesting that blood repertoires may reflect thyroid immune responses. In cross-validation, a model built on a 13 V-J signature told ophthalmopathy apart from stable hyperthyroidism with 87.88% sensitivity and about 81% specificity, and in testing the same model reached 80%/75%. In validation, progression to ophthalmopathy was predicted by the model with 70% to 71% sensitivity and roughly 72% specificity, a median of around 6.5 months before onset. To identify distinguishing TCR V-J signatures, a discovery cohort of 100 or so patients was used, comprising 40 to 45 with Graves' ophthalmopathy and approximately 58 with stable Graves' hyperthyroidism. Whether ophthalmopathy could be predicted prospectively was tested in an independent validation cohort made up of about 20 hyperthyroidism patients plus 17 patients who later progressed to ophthalmopathy. The 75 to 100 discovery patients were randomly divided into training and test sets at a 7:3 ratio. Thyroid tissue and blood T-cell repertoires from more than 5 Graves' hyperthyroidism patients were also compared in the study. After sampling, hyperthyroidism patients received methimazole starting at 30 mg daily, and ophthalmopathy patients received high-dose intravenous methylprednisolone. Libraries were constructed in a second round of multiplex PCR, after which size selection and purification were performed. Sequencing of the libraries was done on an Illumina HiSeq2000 using paired-end 100 bp reads. SOAPnuke was used to process the raw data, removing reads that contained adapters or uncalled bases, had a mean Phred below 15, or lacked an exact match to the constant primer or identifier. High-quality paired reads were merged with COPE v1.2.5, and unique nucleotide sequences were defined as clonotypes. Clonotypes were aligned to IMGT TRBV, TRBD and TRBJ reference segments using MiTCR v1.1. The analysis included only V-J combinations with a frequency above 0.0001, which together covered around 99% of the repertoires. The TCS score was defined as F50 (clonal expansion) divided by E x V (chaos), with BLOSUM62-based TCRdist calculated between CDR3 peptides within each V-J. Welch's t-statistics and random forest reduced 450 to 600 V-J features to some 14, which were used in a naive Bayes classifier (R e1071). No statistical method was used to fix the sample size in advance, and group allocation was not hidden from the investigators. The paper describes TCR Vbeta CDR3 sequencing of some 130 peripheral blood samples, made up of fewer than 50 ophthalmopathy patients, around 78 hyperthyroidism patients and 17 progressor patients.

The source is a woman between 25 and 40 years old with Graves disease. Donor details come from another sample of the same person, matched by shared clones. Sample: peripheral blood mononuclear cells (PBMCs), taken at new diagnosis, from a patient treated with antithyroid drugs. The rearranged segments are TRBV2 and TRBJ2-2; the D region possibly corresponds to TRBD1 (5 bases align). The CDR3 region: CASRGPGVTGELFF. The bases read TGTGCCAGCAGGGGGCCCGGCGTCACCGGGGAGCTGTTTTTT.